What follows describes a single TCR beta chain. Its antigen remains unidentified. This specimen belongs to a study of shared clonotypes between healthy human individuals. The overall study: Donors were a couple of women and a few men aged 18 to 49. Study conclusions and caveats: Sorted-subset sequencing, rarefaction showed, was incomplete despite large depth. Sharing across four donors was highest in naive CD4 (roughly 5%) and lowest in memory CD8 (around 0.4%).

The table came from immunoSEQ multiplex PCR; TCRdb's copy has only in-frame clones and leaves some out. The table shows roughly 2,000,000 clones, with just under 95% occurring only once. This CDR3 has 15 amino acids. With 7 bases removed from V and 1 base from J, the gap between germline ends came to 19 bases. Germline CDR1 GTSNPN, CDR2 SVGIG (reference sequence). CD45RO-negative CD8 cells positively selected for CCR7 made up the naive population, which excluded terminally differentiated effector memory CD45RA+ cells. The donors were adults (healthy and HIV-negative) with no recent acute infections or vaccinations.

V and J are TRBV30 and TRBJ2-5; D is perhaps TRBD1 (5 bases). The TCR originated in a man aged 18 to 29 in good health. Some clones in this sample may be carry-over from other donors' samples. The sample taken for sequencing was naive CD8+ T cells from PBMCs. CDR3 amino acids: CASIHRRGIQETQYF. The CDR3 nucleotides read TGTGCCTCAATCCACAGGCGTGGGATCCAAGAGACCCAGTACTTC.